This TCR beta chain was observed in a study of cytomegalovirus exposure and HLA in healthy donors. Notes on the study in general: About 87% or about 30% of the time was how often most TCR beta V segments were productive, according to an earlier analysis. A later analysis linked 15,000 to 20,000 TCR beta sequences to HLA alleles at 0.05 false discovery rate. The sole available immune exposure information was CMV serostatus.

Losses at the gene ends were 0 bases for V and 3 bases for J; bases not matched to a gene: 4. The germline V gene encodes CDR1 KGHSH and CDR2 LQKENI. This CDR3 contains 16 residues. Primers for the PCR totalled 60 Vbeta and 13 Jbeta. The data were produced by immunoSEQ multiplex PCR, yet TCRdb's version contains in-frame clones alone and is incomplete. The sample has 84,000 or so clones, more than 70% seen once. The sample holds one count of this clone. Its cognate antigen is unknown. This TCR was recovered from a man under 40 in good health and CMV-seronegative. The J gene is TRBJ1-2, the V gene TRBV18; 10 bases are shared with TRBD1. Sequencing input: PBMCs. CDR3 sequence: CASSPPAGTGDYGYTF. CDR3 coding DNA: TGTGCCAGCTCACCACCGGCGGGGACAGGGGACTATGGCTACACCTTC.